The 21 T cell receptor beta chains in this list originate from one sample, sequenced in a study of cytomegalovirus exposure and HLA in healthy donors. Primers included in the PCR were 60 Vbeta and 13 Jbeta primers. Data came from immunoSEQ multiplex PCR; TCRdb stores just in-frame clones and leaves some out. This sample has 120,000 or so clones, with roughly 63% found just once. Specimen: PBMCs. These receptors originate from a man aged 25 to 45 in good health and CMV-seropositive.

The rearrangement joins TRBV18 to TRBJ2-1; weak D call: TRBD2 (6 bases). Trimming took off 2 bases at V and 5 bases at J, with 19 bases between the two ends. The CDR3 spans 17 residues. In germline, CDR1 is KGHSH, CDR2 LQKENI. CDR3 amino acids: CASSPLGGGVVNNEQFF. Written as DNA, the CDR3 is TGTGCCAGCTCACCATTGGGTGGCGGGGTTGTTAACAATGAGCAGTTCTTC.

This clone was seen more than once but under ten times. The CDR3 DNA follows: TGCGCCAGCAGCCAGCCGGACAGGGACCAAGAGACCCAGTACTTC. Its translation is CASSQPDRDQETQYF. The chain uses TRBV4-1 and TRBJ2-5; 8 bases line up with TRBD1. With V trimmed by 3 bases and J by 0 bases, 3 bases remained unmatched. Germline CDR1 and CDR2: MGHRA and YSYEKL. This CDR3 comprises 15 residues.

The chain joins TRBV6-6 to TRBJ1-2; no reliable D call. The CDR3 length is 14 residues. V lost 2 bases, J lost 8 bases, and 15 bases lay in between. Germline V lookup: CDR1 MNHNY, CDR2 SVGAGI (reference sequence). This CDR3 is CASSYARDGRGYTF. As DNA, the CDR3 is TGTGCCAGCAGTTACGCAAGAGATGGGAGAGGCTACACCTTC.

The rearrangement joins TRBV7-8 to TRBJ2-7, with 10 bases matching TRBD2. V lost 5 bases to trimming and J lost 2 bases; unmatched junction nucleotides: 9. This CDR3 has 16 residues. Germline-derived CDR1 and CDR2 are SGHVS and FQNEAQ. CDR3 residues: CASSHRLAGVAYEQYF. In DNA, the CDR3 is TGTGCCAGCAGCCATCGCCTAGCGGGGGTAGCCTACGAGCAGTACTTC.

V usage is TRBV19 and J usage is TRBJ1-4; D call uncertain. CDR1 is LNHDA and CDR2 is SQIVND in the germline V gene (reference sequence). CDR3 length: 15 residues. V shed 1 base and J shed 0 bases, with 6 bases lying between them. CDR3 coding DNA: TGTGCCAGTAGTATAGTGGCAGCAACTAATGAAAAACTGTTTTTT. Protein product: CASSIVAATNEKLFF.

The chain recombines TRBV9 with TRBJ1-2; a weak D match, TRBD1 (6 bases). V gave up 3 bases and J gave up 4 bases, with 25 bases separating them. Looked up from germline, CDR1 is SGDLS and CDR2 is YYNGEE. This CDR3 is built from 18 residues. The CDR3 DNA is TGTGCCAGCAGCGAGGGGGTAGGGGCAGCGCCCCTTGGCTATGGCTACACCTTC. Protein: CASSEGVGAAPLGYGYTF.

The chain employs TRBV19 and TRBJ2-7; 9 positions match TRBD2. CDR1 LNHDA and CDR2 SQIVND come from the germline V gene (reference sequence). The CDR3 totals 18 residues. Trimming at V came to 1 base and at J to 2 bases, leaving 12 bases not matched to a gene. The DNA of the CDR3 is TGTGCCAGTAGTATAGCTTCCGGGACTAGCCCCCGAACCTACGAGCAGTACTTC. Protein: CASSIASGTSPRTYEQYF. Together with reference TRBV19 and TRBJ2-7, the CDR3 gives the full variable domain: DGGITQSPKYLFRKEGQNVTLSCEQNLNHDAMYWYRQDPGQGLRLIYYSQIVNDFQKGDIAEGYSVSREKKESFPLTVTSAQKNPTAFYLCASSIASGTSPRTYEQYFGPGTRLTVT.

Worth noting for this clone: Sequence at one end of the junction differs from germline and may be a read error. The V gene is TRBV27, the J gene TRBJ2-7; 7 bases line up with TRBD1. Germline-derived CDR1 and CDR2 are MNHEY and SMNVEV (reference sequence). CDR3 length: 13 amino acids. CDR3 DNA: TGTGCCAACAGTGACAGGGTTTCCTACGAGCAGTACTTC. This sequence encodes CANSDRVSYEQYF.

The chain combines TRBV6-4 with TRBJ1-1, with D maybe TRBD1 (5 bases). Between the trimmed V and J ends, which lost 0 bases and 1 base, there was a span of 6 bases. The germline V gene has CDR1 MRHNA and CDR2 SNTAGT. The CDR3 has 14 residues. CDR3: CASSDSTENTEAFF. The CDR3 DNA sequence: TGTGCCAGCAGTGACTCGACAGAGAACACTGAAGCTTTCTTT.

The V gene is TRBV27, the J gene TRBJ2-1, with TRBD1 identical over 9 bases. The germline gives CDR1 MNHEY, CDR2 SMNVEV (reference sequence). The CDR3 extends over 15 amino acids. The V and J ends lost 5 bases and 7 bases, in that order; junction bases with no gene match: 9. CDR3 loop: CASSRNRGLGNEQFF. The CDR3 DNA reads as TGTGCCAGCAGTCGAAACAGGGGGCTGGGGAATGAGCAGTTCTTC.

Only one count was recorded for this clone. The rearrangement joins TRBV11-1 to TRBJ2-7; the match to TRBD2 covers 10 bases. Germline loops: CDR1 SGHAT, CDR2 FQDESV (reference sequence). J lost 0 bases, V lost 5 bases, and 4 bases had no gene match. CDR3 length: 15 residues. CDR3 DNA: TGTGCCAGCAGCCCGGGACTAGCGAGCTCCTACGAGCAGTACTTC. Translated, it gives CASSPGLASSYEQYF.

The chain couples TRBV10-3 to TRBJ2-7; 10 positions match TRBD2. V was clipped by 0 bases and J by 5 bases; unmatched bases: 10. Germline V gene sequence: CDR1 ENHRY, CDR2 SYGVKD. The CDR3 has 17 residues. The CDR3 region is CAISESPGLAGVNEQYF. CDR3 DNA sequence: TGTGCCATCAGTGAGTCGCCGGGGCTAGCGGGAGTTAACGAGCAGTACTTC.

The chain is built from TRBV4-3 and TRBJ1-1; 8 bases map to TRBD1. The CDR3 totals 16 residues. The germline CDR1 and CDR2 sequences are LGHNA and YSLEER. With 2 bases clipped from V and 1 base from J, the junction kept 6 bases outside the gene matches. As DNA, the CDR3 is TGCGCCAGCAGCCAACTCCAGGGGGCTGGGAACACTGAAGCTTTCTTT. Translated: CASSQLQGAGNTEAFF.

The gene calls are TRBV10-3 and TRBJ2-7; 11 bases match TRBD1. CDR1 and CDR2 from the germline V gene are ENHRY and SYGVKD. The V and J ends lost 6 bases and 6 bases, in that order; junction bases with no gene match: 4. This CDR3 comprises 13 residues. CDR3 sequence reads: CAISIGTGGEQYF. As DNA, the CDR3 is TGTGCCATCAGCATAGGGACAGGGGGCGAGCAGTACTTC.

CDR3 in DNA: TGTGCCAGCAGTGCGGGACAGGGATATGTGGAGACCCAGTACTTC. Amino acid sequence: CASSAGQGYVETQYF. The rearrangement joins TRBV2 to TRBJ2-5, with 9 bases lining up with TRBD1. The CDR3 extends over 15 amino acids. The germline CDR1 and CDR2 sequences are SNHLY and FYNNEI. V was pared by 4 bases and J by 5 bases, with 8 bases of the junction left unmatched. The whole variable domain, remainder taken from reference TRBV2 and TRBJ2-5, is EPEVTQTPSHQVTQMGQEVILRCVPISNHLYFYWYRQILGQKVEFLVSFYNNEISEKSEIFDDQFSVERPDGSNFTLKIRSTKLEDSAMYFCASSAGQGYVETQYFGPGTRLLVL.

The rearrangement uses TRBV27 and TRBJ2-3, with 10 positions matching TRBD2. The V gene end was trimmed by 2 bases and the J gene end by 3 bases; junction bases not matched to a gene: 5. Germline CDR1 is MNHEY and CDR2 is SMNVEV (reference sequence). The CDR3 loop spans 16 amino acids. As DNA, the CDR3 is TGTGCCAGCAGTTTACCCGCTAGCGGGGGAACAGATACGCAGTATTTT. Residues: CASSLPASGGTDTQYF.

This clone was seen only once. The DNA of the CDR3 is TGTGCCAGCAGTACTCCGGGACAGGGTACCTACGAGCAGTACTTC. Amino acids: CASSTPGQGTYEQYF. J is TRBJ2-7 and V is TRBV28; TRBD1 matches 9 bases. The length of the CDR3 is 15 residues. Per germline, CDR1 MDHEN and CDR2 SYDVKM. The V and J ends lost 5 bases and 2 bases, in that order; junction bases with no gene match: 7.

This clone was found a few times. The V call is TRBV12-5, the J call TRBJ2-1; TRBD2 is a possible D gene (6 bases). V lost 6 bases, J lost 4 bases, and 19 bases lay in between. Germline values: CDR1 LGHNT, CDR2 FRNRAP. This CDR3 spans 16 amino acids. The CDR3 here is CASGPPGGNPYNEQFF. In DNA, the CDR3 is TGTGCTAGTGGCCCCCCAGGCGGGAACCCATACAATGAGCAGTTCTTC.

The chain joins TRBV7-9 to TRBJ1-1; possible D gene TRBD1, 5 bases. Germline lookup yields CDR1 SEHNR and CDR2 FQNEAQ (reference sequence). Trimming took 7 bases from V and 8 from J, leaving 17 bases between them. The CDR3 totals 13 residues. The CDR3 coding sequence is TGTGCCAGCACCGAACAAGGGGATGGAGAAGCTTTCTTT. Protein sequence: CASTEQGDGEAFF.

Only a few counts were recorded for this clone. The rearrangement joins TRBV5-1 to TRBJ2-1; 14 bases line up with TRBD2. CDR1 is SGHRS and CDR2 is YFSETQ in the germline V gene. CDR3 length: 20 residues. Losses at the gene ends were 3 bases for V and 10 bases for J; bases not matched to a gene: 21. This CDR3 is CASSSPDRGGVGLAGDEQFF. CDR3 nucleotides: TGCGCCAGCAGCTCCCCGGACAGGGGGGGAGTGGGACTAGCGGGAGACGAGCAGTTCTTC. The entire variable domain, with the rest obtained from reference TRBV5-1 and TRBJ2-1, is as follows: KAGVTQTPRYLIKTRGQQVTLSCSPISGHRSVSWYQQTPGQGLQFLFEYFSETQRNKGNFPGRFSGRQFSNSRSEMNVSTLELGDSALYLCASSSPDRGGVGLAGDEQFFGPGTRLTVL.

This chain joins TRBV27 and TRBJ2-5, with 8 bases lining up with TRBD1. The assigned J gene may be wrong: the sequence end matches TRBJ2-7 better. Germline lookup yields CDR1 MNHEY and CDR2 SMNVEV (reference sequence). The CDR3 totals 17 residues. The CDR3 nucleotides are TGTGCCAGCAGTTTGAGGGGCGCGACAGGGGCGCACTACGAGCAGTACTTC. Translation gives CASSLRGATGAHYEQYF.